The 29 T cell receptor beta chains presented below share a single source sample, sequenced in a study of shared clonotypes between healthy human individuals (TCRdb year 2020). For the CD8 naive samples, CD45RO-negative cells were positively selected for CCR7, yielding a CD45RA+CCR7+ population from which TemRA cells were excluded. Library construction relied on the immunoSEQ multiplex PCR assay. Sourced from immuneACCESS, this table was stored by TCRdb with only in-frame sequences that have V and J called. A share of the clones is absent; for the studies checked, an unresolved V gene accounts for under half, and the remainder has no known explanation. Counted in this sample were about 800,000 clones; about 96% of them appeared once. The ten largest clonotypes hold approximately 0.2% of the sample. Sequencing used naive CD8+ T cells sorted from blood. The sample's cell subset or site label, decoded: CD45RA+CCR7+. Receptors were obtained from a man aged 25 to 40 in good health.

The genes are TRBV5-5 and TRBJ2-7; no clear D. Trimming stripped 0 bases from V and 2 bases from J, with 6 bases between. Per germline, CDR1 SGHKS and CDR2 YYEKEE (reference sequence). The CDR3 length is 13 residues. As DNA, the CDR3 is TGTGCCAGCAGCTTGGGTATAGCCTACGAGCAGTACTTC. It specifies CASSLGIAYEQYF.

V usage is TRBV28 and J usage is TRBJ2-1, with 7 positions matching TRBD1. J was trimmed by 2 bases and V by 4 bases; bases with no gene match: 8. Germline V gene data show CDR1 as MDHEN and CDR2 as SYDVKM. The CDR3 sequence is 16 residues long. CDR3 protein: CASSSPRGSPYNEQFF. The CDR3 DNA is TGTGCCAGCAGTTCCCCCAGGGGGTCCCCCTACAATGAGCAGTTCTTC.

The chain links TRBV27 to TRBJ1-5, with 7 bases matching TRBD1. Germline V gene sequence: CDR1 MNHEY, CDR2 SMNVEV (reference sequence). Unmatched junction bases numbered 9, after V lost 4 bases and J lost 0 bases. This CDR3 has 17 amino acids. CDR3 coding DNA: TGTGCCAGCAGTTCAACAGGGGTGGAGGGTAGCAATCAGCCCCAGCATTTT. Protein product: CASSSTGVEGSNQPQHF.

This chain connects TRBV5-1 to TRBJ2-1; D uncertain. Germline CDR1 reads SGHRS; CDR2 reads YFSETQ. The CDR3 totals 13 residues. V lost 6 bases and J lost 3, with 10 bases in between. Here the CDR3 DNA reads TGCGCCAGCAACCGGGCCGACTACAATGAGCAGTTCTTC. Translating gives CASNRADYNEQFF.

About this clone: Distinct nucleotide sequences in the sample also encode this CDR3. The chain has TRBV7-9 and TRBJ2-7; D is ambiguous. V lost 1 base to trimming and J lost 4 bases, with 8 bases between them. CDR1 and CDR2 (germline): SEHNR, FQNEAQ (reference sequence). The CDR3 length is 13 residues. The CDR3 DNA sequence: TGTGCCAGCAGCTTAGAAAACCCTTACGAGCAGTACTTC. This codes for CASSLENPYEQYF.

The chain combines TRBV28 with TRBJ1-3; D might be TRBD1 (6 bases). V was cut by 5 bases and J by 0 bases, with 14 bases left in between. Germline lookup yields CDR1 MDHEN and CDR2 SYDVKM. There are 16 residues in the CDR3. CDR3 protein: CASSGGQFVSGNTIYF. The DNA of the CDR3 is TGTGCCAGCAGTGGCGGACAGTTTGTCTCTGGAAACACCATATATTTT.

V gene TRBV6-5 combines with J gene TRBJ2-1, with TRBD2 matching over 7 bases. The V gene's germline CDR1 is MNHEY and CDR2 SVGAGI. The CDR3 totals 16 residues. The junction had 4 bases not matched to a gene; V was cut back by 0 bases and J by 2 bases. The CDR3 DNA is TGTGCCAGCAGTTACTCGACGGCGGGGGCCTACAATGAGCAGTTCTTC. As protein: CASSYSTAGAYNEQFF.

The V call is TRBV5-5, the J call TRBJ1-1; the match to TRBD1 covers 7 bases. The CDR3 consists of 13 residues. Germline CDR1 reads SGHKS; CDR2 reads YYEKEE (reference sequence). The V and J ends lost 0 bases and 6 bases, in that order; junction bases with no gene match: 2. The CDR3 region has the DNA TGTGCCAGCAGCTTGGTTCAGGGGGCTGAAGCTTTCTTT. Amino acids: CASSLVQGAEAFF.

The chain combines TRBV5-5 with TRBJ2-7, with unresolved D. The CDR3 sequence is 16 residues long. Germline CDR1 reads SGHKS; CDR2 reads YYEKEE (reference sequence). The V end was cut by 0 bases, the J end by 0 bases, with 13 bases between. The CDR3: CASSLERQWSSYEQYF. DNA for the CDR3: TGTGCCAGCAGCTTGGAGCGCCAGTGGAGCTCCTACGAGCAGTACTTC.

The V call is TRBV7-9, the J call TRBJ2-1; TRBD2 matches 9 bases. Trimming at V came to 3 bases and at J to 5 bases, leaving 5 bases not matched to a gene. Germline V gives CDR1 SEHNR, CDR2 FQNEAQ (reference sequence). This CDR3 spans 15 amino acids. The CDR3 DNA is TGTGCCAGCAGCTTCCCTAGCGGGGTTCACAATGAGCAGTTCTTC. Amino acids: CASSFPSGVHNEQFF.

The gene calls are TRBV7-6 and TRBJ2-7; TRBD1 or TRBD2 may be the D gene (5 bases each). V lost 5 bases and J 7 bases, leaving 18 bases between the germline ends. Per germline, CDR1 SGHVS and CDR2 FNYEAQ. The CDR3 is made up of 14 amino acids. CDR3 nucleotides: TGTGCCAGCAGCACCGGGACGTACGCATGGGAGCAGTACTTC. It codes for CASSTGTYAWEQYF.

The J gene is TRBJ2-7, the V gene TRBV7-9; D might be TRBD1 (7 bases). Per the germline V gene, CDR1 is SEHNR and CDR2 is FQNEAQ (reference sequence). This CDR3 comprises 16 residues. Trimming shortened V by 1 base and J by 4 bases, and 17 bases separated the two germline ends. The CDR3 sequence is CASSLDSSPGGYEQYF. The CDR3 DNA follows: TGTGCCAGCAGCTTAGACTCCTCGCCAGGGGGGTACGAGCAGTACTTC.

CDR3 coding DNA: TGTGCCACCACCGAGGACAGGGGGACTACTGAAGCTTTCTTT. Its protein is CATTEDRGTTEAFF. The V and J genes are TRBV15 and TRBJ1-1; 10 bases match TRBD1. CDR1 and CDR2 (germline): LNHNV, YYDKDF (reference sequence). The J segment lost 5 bases and the V segment lost 7 bases, leaving 7 bases of the junction unmatched. The CDR3 is 14 amino acids.

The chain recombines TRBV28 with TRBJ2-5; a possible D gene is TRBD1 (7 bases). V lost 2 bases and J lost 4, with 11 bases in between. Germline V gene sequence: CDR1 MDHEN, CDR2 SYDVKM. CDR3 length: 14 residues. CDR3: CASSLRQGGETQYF. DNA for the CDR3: TGTGCCAGCAGTTTACGGCAGGGGGGAGAGACCCAGTACTTC.

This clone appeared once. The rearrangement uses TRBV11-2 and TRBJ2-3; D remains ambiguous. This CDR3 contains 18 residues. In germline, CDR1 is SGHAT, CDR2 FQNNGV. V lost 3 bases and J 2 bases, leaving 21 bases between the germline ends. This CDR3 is CASSFNPFDKPSTDTQYF. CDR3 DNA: TGTGCCAGCAGCTTCAACCCGTTCGACAAGCCTTCCACAGATACGCAGTATTTT.

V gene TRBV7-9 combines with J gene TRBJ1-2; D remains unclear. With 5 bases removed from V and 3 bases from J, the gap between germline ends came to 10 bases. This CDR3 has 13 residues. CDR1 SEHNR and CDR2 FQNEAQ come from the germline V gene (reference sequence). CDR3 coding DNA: TGTGCCAGCAGCGAAACCACGGACTATGGCTACACCTTC. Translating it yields CASSETTDYGYTF. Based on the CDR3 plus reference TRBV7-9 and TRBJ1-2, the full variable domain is DTGVSQNPRHKITKRGQNVTFRCDPISEHNRLYWYRQTLGQGPEFLTYFQNEAQLEKSRLLSDRFSAERPKGSFSTLEIQRTEQGDSAMYLCASSETTDYGYTFGSGTRLTVV.

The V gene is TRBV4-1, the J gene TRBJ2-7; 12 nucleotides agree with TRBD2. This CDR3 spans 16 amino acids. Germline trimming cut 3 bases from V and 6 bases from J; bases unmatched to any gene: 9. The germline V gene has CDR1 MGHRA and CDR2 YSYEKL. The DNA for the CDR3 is TGCGCCAGCAGCCATTCGACTAGCGGGAGCCCCAGCGAGCAGTACTTC. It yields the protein CASSHSTSGSPSEQYF.

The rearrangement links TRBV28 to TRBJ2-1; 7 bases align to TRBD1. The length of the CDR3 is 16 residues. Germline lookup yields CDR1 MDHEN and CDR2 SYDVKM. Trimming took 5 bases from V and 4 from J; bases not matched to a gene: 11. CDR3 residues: CASSTWGTEIYNEQFF. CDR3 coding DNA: TGTGCCAGCAGTACATGGGGGACAGAGATATACAATGAGCAGTTCTTC. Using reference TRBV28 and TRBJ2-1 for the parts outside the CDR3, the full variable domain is DVKVTQSSRYLVKRTGEKVFLECVQDMDHENMFWYRQDPGLGLRLIYFSYDVKMKEKGDIPEGYSVSREKKERFSLILESASTNQTSMYLCASSTWGTEIYNEQFFGPGTRLTVL.

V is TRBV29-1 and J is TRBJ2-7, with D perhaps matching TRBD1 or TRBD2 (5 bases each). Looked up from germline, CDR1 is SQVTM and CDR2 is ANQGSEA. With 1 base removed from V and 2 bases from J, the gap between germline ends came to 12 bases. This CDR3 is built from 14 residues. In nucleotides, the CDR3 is TGCAGCGTTGAAGTAGGGGACGGTCCCTACGAGCAGTACTTC. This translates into CSVEVGDGPYEQYF.

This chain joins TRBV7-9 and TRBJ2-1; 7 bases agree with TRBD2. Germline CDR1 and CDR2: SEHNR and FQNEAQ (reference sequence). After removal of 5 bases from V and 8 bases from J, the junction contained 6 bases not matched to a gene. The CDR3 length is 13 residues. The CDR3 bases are TGTGCCAGCAGCACACTTGGGAGGGATGAGCAGTTCTTC. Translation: CASSTLGRDEQFF.

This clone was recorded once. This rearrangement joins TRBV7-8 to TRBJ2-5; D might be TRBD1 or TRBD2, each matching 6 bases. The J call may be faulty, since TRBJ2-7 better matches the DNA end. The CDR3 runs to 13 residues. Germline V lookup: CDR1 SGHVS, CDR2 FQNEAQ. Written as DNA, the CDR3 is TGTGCCAGCAGTTCTGGGGGGCACTACGAGCAGTACTTC. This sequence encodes CASSSGGHYEQYF.

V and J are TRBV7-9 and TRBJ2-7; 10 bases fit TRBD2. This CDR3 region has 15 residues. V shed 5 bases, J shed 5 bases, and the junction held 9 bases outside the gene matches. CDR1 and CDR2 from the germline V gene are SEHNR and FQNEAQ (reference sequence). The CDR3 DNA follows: TGTGCCAGCAGCCCACTAGCGGGACGTTTCCACGAGCAGTACTTC. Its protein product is CASSPLAGRFHEQYF. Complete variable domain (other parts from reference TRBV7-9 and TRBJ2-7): DTGVSQNPRHKITKRGQNVTFRCDPISEHNRLYWYRQTLGQGPEFLTYFQNEAQLEKSRLLSDRFSAERPKGSFSTLEIQRTEQGDSAMYLCASSPLAGRFHEQYFGPGTRLTVT.

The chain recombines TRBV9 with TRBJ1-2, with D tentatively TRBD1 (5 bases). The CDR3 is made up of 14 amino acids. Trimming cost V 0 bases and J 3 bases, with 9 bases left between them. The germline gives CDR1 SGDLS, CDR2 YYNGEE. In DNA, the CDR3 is TGTGCCAGCAGCGTAGGCGGCAGGGACTATGGCTACACCTTC. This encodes CASSVGGRDYGYTF.

The CDR3 reads CASSLWEKLFF. CDR3 nucleotide sequence: TGTGCCAGCAGCCTCTGGGAAAAACTGTTTTTT. V is TRBV28 and J is TRBJ1-4; D gene unclear. The CDR3 runs 11 residues. V was clipped by 6 bases and J by 8 bases, with 7 bases between them. The germline V gene encodes CDR1 MDHEN and CDR2 SYDVKM.

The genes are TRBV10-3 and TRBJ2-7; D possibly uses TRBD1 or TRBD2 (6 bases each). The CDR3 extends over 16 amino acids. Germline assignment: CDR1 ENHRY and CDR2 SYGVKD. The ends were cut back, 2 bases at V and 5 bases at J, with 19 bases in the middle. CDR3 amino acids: CAISEPGGGPTDEQYF. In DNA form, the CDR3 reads TGTGCCATCAGTGAGCCCGGTGGGGGGCCGACCGACGAGCAGTACTTC.

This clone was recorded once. Here the CDR3 reads CAWDKGQGRETQYF. CDR3 nucleotide sequence: TGTGCCTGGGATAAGGGGCAGGGTAGGGAGACCCAGTACTTC. The gene calls are TRBV30 and TRBJ2-5, with D perhaps matching TRBD1 (5 bases). Germline CDR1 is GTSNPN and CDR2 is SVGIG (reference sequence). The CDR3 is 14 residues long. V was shortened by 5 bases and J by 5 bases, with 18 bases between the two germline ends. Full variable domain (missing parts from reference TRBV30 and TRBJ2-5): SQTIHQWPATLVQPVGSPLSLECTVEGTSNPNLYWYRQAAGRGLQLLFYSVGIGQISSEVPQNLSASRPQDRQFILSSKKLLLSDSGFYLCAWDKGQGRETQYFGPGTRLLVL.

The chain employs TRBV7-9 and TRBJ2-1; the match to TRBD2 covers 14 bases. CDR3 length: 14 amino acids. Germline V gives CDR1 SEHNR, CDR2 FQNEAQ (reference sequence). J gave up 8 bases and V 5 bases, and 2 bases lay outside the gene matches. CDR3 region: CASSGTSGSYEQFF. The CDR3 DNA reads TGTGCCAGCAGCGGGACTAGCGGGAGCTATGAGCAGTTCTTC.

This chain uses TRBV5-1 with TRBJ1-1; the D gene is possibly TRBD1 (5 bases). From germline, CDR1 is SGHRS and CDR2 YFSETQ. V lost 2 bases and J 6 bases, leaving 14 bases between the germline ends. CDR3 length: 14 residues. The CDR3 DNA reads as TGCGCCAGCAGCTTAGTGCCCAGGGACGCTGAAGCTTTCTTT. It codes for CASSLVPRDAEAFF.

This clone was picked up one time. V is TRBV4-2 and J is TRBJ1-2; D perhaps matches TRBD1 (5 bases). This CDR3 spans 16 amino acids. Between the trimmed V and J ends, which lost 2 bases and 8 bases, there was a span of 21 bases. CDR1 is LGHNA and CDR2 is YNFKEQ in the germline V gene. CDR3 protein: CASSQREMGGGGGYTF. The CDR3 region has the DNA TGTGCCAGCAGCCAAAGGGAGATGGGGGGAGGTGGCGGCTACACCTTC.